The sample holds a few counts of the clone carrying this T cell receptor beta chain. As yet, its antigen is unknown. From germline, CDR1 is SGHRS and CDR2 YFSETQ. V was shortened by 0 bases and J by 3 bases, with 13 bases between the two germline ends. The CDR3 sequence is 15 residues long. The sample comes from a study of blood T cells in healthy people across ages. Findings of the study overall: Age brought a roughly linear fall in TCR beta diversity measured per million T cells.

A second PCR of about 7 to 11 cycles used a sample-barcoded 5' primer and a J-beta primer mix. All samples gave at least 2.5 million CDR3-containing paired-end reads. One entry per CDR3 protein results from TCRdb running MiXCR on the 5' RACE reads. The data show some 760,000 distinct CDR3 sequences, approximately 25% seen once. The data also belong to a second study, concerning T cells of mothers and their children.

The chain employs TRBV5-1 and TRBJ2-7; D might be TRBD1 (6 bases). Input material: blood. This sequence originates from a boy aged 5-17 years in good health. Written as DNA, the CDR3 is TGCGCCAGCAGCTTGGCGAGGACAGTGGACTACGAGCAGTACTTC. It translates to CASSLARTVDYEQYF.